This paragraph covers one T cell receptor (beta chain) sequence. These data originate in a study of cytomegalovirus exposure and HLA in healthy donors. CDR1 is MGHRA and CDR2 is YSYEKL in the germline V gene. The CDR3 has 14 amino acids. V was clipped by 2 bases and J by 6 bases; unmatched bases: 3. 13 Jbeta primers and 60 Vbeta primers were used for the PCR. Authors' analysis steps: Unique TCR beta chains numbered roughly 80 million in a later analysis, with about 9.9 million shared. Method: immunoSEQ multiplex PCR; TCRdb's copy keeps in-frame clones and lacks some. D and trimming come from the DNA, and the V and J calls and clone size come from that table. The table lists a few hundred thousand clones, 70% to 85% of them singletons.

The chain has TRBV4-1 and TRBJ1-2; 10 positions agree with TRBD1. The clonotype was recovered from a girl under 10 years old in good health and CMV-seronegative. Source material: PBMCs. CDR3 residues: CASSQPGTGDGYTF. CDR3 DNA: TGCGCCAGCAGCCAACCCGGGACAGGGGATGGCTACACCTTC.